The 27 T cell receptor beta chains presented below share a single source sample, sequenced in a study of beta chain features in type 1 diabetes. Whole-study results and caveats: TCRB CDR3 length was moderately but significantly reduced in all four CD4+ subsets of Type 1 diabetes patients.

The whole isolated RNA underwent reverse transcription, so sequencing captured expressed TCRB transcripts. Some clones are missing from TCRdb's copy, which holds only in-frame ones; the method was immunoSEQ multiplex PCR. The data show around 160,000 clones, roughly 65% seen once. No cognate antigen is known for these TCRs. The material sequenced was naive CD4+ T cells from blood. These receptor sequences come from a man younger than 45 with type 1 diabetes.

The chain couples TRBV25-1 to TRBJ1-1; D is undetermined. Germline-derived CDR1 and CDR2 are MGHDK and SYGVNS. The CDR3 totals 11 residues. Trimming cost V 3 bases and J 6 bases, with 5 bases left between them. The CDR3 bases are TGTGCCAGCAGTGATATCGCTGAAGCTTTCTTT. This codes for CASSDIAEAFF.

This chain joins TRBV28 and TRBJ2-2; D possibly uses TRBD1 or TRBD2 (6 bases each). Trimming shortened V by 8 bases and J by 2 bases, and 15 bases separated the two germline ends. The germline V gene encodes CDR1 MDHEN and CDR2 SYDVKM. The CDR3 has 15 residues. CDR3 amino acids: CASVQGGTNTGELFF. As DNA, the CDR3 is TGTGCCAGCGTACAGGGTGGGACTAACACCGGGGAGCTGTTTTTT.

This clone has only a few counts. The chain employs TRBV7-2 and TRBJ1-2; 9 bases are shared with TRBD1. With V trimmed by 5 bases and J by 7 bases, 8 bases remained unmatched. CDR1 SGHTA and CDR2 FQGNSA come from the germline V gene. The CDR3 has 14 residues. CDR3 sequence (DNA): TGTGCCAGCAGCCCGGGACAGGGCGGGGTTGGCTACACCTTC. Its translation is CASSPGQGGVGYTF. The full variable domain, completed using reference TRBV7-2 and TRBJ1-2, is GAGVSQSPSNKVTEKGKDVELRCDPISGHTALYWYRQSLGQGLEFLIYFQGNSAPDKSGLPSDRFSAERTGGSVSTLTIQRTQQEDSAVYLCASSPGQGGVGYTFGSGTRLTVV.

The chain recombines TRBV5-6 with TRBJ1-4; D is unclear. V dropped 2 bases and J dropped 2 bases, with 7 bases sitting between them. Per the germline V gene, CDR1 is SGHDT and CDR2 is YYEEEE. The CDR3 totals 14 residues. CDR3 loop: CASSFLSTNEKLFF. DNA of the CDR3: TGTGCCAGCAGCTTTCTATCCACTAATGAAAAACTGTTTTTT.

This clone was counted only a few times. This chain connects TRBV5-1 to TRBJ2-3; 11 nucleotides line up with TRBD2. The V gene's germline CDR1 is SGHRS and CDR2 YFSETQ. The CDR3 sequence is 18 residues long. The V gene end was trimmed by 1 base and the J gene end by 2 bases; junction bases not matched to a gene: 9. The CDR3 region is CASSLRITSGGTTDTQYF. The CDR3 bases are TGCGCCAGCAGCTTGCGGATCACTAGCGGGGGTACCACAGATACGCAGTATTTT.

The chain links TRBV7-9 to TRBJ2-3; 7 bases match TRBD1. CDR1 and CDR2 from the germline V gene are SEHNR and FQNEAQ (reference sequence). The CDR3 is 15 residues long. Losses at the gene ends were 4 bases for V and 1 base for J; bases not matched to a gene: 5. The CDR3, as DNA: TGTGCCAGCAGCTCGACAGGGTTCGGCACAGATACGCAGTATTTT. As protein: CASSSTGFGTDTQYF.

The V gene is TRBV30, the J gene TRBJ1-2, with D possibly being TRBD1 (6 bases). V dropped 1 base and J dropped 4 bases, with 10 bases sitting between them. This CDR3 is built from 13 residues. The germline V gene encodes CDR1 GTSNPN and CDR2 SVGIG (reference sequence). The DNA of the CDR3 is TGTGCCTGGAGTGCACAGGGTACCTATGGCTACACCTTC. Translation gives CAWSAQGTYGYTF.

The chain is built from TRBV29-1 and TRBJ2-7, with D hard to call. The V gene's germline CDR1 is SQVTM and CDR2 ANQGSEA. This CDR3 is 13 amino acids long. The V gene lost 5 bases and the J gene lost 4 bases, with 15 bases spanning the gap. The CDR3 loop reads CSVSKGNRYEQYF. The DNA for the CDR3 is TGCAGCGTTTCAAAGGGAAACCGGTACGAGCAGTACTTC.

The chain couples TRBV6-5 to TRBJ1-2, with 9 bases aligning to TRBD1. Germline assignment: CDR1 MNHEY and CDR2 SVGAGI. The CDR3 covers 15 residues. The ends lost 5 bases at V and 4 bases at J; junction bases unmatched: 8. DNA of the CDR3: TGTGCCAGCAGTAAACCGGGACAGGGCCCCTATGGCTACACCTTC. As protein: CASSKPGQGPYGYTF.

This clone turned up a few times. CDR3 loop: CAWIGTDTGTQYF. The CDR3 bases are TGTGCCTGGATAGGCACGGACACGGGAACCCAGTACTTC. This chain links TRBV30 with TRBJ2-5, with D perhaps TRBD1 or TRBD2 (5 bases each). Germline CDR1 GTSNPN, CDR2 SVGIG (reference sequence). The CDR3 extends over 13 amino acids. V lost 4 bases to trimming and J lost 8 bases, with 17 bases between them.

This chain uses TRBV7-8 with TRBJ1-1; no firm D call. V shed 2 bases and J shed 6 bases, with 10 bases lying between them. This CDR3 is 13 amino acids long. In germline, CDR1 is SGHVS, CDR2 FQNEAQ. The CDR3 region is CASSLQRFSEAFF. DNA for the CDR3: TGTGCCAGCAGCTTACAGCGTTTCTCTGAAGCTTTCTTT.

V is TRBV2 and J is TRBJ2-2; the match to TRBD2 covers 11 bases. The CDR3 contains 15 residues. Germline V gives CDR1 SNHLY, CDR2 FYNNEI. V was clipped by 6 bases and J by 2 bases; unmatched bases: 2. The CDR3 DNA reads TGTGCCAGCAGCGGGACTAGCGGAAACACCGGGGAGCTGTTTTTT. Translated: CASSGTSGNTGELFF.

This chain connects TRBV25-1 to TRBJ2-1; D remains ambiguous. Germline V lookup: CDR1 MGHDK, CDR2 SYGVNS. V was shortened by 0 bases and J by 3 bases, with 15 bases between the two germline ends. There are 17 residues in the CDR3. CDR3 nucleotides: TGTGCCAGCAGTGAATACCCGATCCAGAAACTCTACAATGAGCAGTTCTTC. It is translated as CASSEYPIQKLYNEQFF.

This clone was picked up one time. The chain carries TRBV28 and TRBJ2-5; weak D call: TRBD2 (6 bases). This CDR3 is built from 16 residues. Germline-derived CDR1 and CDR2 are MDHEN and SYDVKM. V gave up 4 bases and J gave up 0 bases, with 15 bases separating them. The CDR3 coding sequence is TGTGCCAGCAGTTCCCGCGGGGCCTGGTACCAAGAGACCCAGTACTTC. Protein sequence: CASSSRGAWYQETQYF.

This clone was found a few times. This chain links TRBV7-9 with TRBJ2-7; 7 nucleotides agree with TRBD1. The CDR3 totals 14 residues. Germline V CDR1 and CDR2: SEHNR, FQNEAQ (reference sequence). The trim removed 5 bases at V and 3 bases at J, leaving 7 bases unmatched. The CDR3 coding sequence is TGTGCCAGCAGCGACAGGGACACCAACTACGAGCAGTACTTC. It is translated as CASSDRDTNYEQYF.

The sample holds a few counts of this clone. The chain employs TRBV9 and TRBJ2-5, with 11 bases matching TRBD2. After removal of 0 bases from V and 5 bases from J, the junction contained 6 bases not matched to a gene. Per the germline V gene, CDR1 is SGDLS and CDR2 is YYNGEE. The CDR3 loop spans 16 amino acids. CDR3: CASSVVSSGGYETQYF. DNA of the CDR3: TGTGCCAGCAGCGTAGTGTCTAGCGGGGGGTATGAGACCCAGTACTTC.

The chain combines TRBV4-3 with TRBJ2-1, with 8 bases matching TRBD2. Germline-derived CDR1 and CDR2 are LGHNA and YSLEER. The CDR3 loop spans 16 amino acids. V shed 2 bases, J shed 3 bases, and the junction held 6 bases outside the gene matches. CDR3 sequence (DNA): TGCGCCAGCAGCCAACAGGGACTAGATAACTACAATGAGCAGTTCTTC. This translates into CASSQQGLDNYNEQFF.

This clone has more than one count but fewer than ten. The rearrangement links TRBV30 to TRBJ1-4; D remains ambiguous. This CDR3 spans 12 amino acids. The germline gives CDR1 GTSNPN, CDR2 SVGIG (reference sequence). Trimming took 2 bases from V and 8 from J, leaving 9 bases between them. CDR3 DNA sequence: TGTGCCTGGAGTCTTCTAACGGAAAAACTGTTTTTT. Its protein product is CAWSLLTEKLFF.

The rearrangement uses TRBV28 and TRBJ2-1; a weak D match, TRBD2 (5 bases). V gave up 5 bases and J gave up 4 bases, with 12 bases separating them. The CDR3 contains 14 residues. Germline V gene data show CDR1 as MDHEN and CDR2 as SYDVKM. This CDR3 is CASSGPGTYNEQFF. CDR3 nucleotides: TGTGCCAGCAGTGGGCCGGGAACTTACAATGAGCAGTTCTTC.

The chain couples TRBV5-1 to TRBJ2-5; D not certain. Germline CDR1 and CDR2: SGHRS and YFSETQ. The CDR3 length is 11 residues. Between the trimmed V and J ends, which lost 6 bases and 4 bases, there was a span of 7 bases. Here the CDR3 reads CASTPGETQYF. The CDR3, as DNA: TGCGCCAGCACCCCAGGAGAGACCCAGTACTTC.

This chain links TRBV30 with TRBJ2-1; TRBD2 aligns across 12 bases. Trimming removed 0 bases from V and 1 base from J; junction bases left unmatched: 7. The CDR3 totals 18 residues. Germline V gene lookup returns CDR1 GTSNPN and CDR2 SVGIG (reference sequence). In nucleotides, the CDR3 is TGTGCCTGGAGTGTACATAGGACTAGCGGGGCGTCCTACAATGAGCAGTTCTTC. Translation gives CAWSVHRTSGASYNEQFF.

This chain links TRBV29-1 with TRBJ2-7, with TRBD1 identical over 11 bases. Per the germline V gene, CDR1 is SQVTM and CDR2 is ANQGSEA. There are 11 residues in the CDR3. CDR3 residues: CGGQGVHEQYF. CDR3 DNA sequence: TGCGGGGGACAGGGGGTCCACGAGCAGTACTTC.

CDR3 in amino acids: CASSPRRVPGLALYNEQFF. As DNA, the CDR3 is TGTGCCAGTAGTCCTCGAAGAGTCCCGGGACTAGCGCTGTACAATGAGCAGTTCTTC. The rearrangement uses TRBV19 and TRBJ2-1, with 10 bases fitting TRBD2. The CDR3 covers 19 residues. The germline gives CDR1 LNHDA, CDR2 SQIVND (reference sequence). With V trimmed by 5 bases and J by 4 bases, 17 bases remained unmatched.

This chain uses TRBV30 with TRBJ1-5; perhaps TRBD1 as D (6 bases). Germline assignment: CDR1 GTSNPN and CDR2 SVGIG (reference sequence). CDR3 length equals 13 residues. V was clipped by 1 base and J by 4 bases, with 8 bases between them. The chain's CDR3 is CAWSGGQNQPQHF. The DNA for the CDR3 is TGTGCCTGGAGTGGTGGACAGAATCAGCCCCAGCATTTT. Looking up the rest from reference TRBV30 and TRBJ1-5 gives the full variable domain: SQTIHQWPATLVQPVGSPLSLECTVEGTSNPNLYWYRQAAGRGLQLLFYSVGIGQISSEVPQNLSASRPQDRQFILSSKKLLLSDSGFYLCAWSGGQNQPQHFGDGTRLSIL.

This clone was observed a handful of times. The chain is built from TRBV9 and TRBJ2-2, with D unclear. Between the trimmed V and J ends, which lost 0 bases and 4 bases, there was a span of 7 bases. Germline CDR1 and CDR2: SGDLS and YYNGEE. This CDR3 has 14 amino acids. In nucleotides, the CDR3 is TGTGCCAGCAGCGTAGAGATCCCCACCGGGGAGCTGTTTTTT. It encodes CASSVEIPTGELFF.

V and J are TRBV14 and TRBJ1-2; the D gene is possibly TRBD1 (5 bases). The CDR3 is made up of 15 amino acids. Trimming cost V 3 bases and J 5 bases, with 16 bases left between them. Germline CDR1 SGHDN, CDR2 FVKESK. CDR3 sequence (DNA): TGTGCCAGCAGCCACACGGGGCCAGGGAGATATGGCTACACCTTC. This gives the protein CASSHTGPGRYGYTF.

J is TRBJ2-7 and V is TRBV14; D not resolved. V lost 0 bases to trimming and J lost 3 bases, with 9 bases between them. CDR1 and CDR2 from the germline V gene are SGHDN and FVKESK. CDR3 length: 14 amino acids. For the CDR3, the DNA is TGTGCCAGCAGCCAAGATGGCGGCTTCTACGAGCAGTACTTC. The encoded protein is CASSQDGGFYEQYF. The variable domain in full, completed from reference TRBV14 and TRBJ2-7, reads EAGVTQFPSHSVIEKGQTVTLRCDPISGHDNLYWYRRVMGKEIKFLLHFVKESKQDESGMPNNRFLAERTGGTYSTLKVQPAELEDSGVYFCASSQDGGFYEQYFGPGTRLTVT.